This TCR beta chain was sequenced during a study of siplizumab effects on memory and regulatory T cells. V gave up 0 bases and J gave up 4 bases, with 10 bases separating them. This CDR3 region has 14 residues. From germline, CDR1 is SGHDT and CDR2 YYEEEE. Per sample, the assay covered 100,000 or so TCR templates. Sequencing used immunoSEQ multiplex PCR; TCRdb keeps in-frame clones, though not all of them. The profile shows under 70,000 clones, around three quarters of them singletons. Note on this clone: As yet, its antigen is unknown.

General study findings and limits: With siplizumab, Treg-derived clones averaged roughly 69% of mappable alloreactive CD4+ clones, versus 26.9% in controls. Apparently key alloresponse contributors, naive T cells also seemed more diverse than memory cells. Under siplizumab, alloreactive sequences traced to unstimulated CD4+ memory cells were significantly reduced.

This clonotype was sampled from a human donor in good health. This sequence joins TRBV5-6 and TRBJ1-2; no reliable D call. What was sequenced was memory CD4+ T cells sorted from blood. The chain's CDR3 is CASSLDRTVYGYTF. The CDR3 nucleotides read TGTGCCAGCAGCTTGGATAGGACGGTCTATGGCTACACCTTC.